This T cell receptor beta chain was found in a study of blood T cell repertoires in COVID-19. Overall study context: Samples came from the United States, Italy and Spain, spanning acute and convalescent COVID-19.

Libraries were prepared by immunoSEQ multiplex PCR; TCRdb keeps only in-frame clonotypes and omits some of them. The sample gives roughly 70,000 clones, around 77% of which show up once; around 9.7% is in the top ten. Germline CDR1 is SGHAT and CDR2 is FQDESV (reference sequence). The length of the CDR3 is 14 residues. Trimming shortened V by 2 bases and J by 1 base, and 9 bases separated the two germline ends. This receptor was obtained from a human donor in a cohort sampled during active COVID-19. The chain links TRBV11-1 to TRBJ2-7; weak D call: TRBD2 (6 bases). The sequencing sample was made of peripheral blood. CDR3 protein: CASSLRLASYEQYF. The CDR3 DNA reads TGTGCCAGCAGCTTACGTCTAGCGTCCTACGAGCAGTACTTC.